This entry lists 25 T cell receptor beta chains sequenced from one sample in a study of PD-1 blockade in classical Hodgkin lymphoma. Time point: cycle 4 day 1 (C4D1), after more than five weeks of nivolumab. Relapse after autologous stem cell transplantation occurred in every patient, and brentuximab vedotin exposure varied. Sequenced by immunoSEQ multiplex PCR; TCRdb stores in-frame clones only, minus some. The sample lists under 45,000 clones, around two thirds seen once, with approximately 2.4% in the top ten. Here the sequenced sample was peripheral blood mononuclear cells (PBMCs), taken before the fourth cycle of nivolumab. The receptors were gathered from a human donor with classical Hodgkin lymphoma.

The chain carries TRBV7-3 and TRBJ2-1; either TRBD1 or TRBD2 may supply D (5 bases each). The CDR3 length is 18 residues. The germline gives CDR1 SGHTA, CDR2 FQGTGA. Trimming took 5 bases from V and 2 from J, leaving 22 bases between them. The CDR3 bases are TGTGCCAGCAGCCCAACGGATACTACTAGACAGACCTACAATGAGCAGTTCTTC. This translates into CASSPTDTTRQTYNEQFF.

This clone was recorded a few times. The chain joins TRBV28 to TRBJ1-3; D not resolved. The V and J ends lost 5 bases and 1 base respectively, with 9 bases between them. Germline lookup yields CDR1 MDHEN and CDR2 SYDVKM. The CDR3 totals 14 residues. The CDR3 bases are TGTGCCAGCAGTCCCGTGAGATCTGGAAACACCATATATTTT. It encodes CASSPVRSGNTIYF.

The chain combines TRBV5-5 with TRBJ2-5; D perhaps matches TRBD1 (6 bases). This CDR3 is 15 amino acids long. The V end lost 0 bases, the J end lost 4 bases, and 13 bases lay between the germline ends. Germline V gene sequence: CDR1 SGHKS, CDR2 YYEKEE (reference sequence). The CDR3 sequence: CASSLGWGPGETQYF. The CDR3 DNA is TGTGCCAGCAGCTTGGGATGGGGGCCCGGAGAGACCCAGTACTTC.

By frequency in the sample, this clone is medium-sized. The chain has TRBV10-3 and TRBJ2-7; 8 positions match TRBD1. CDR3 size: 16 residues. Trimming took 3 bases from V and 2 from J; bases not matched to a gene: 9. CDR1 is ENHRY, CDR2 SYGVKD, per germline. The CDR3 coding sequence is TGTGCCATCAGTGAAAAAAGGACAGGGCCCACCTACGAGCAGTACTTC. Encoded protein: CAISEKRTGPTYEQYF.

The J gene is TRBJ2-7, the V gene TRBV6-1; 13 nucleotides match TRBD2. The germline CDR1 and CDR2 sequences are MNHNS and SASEGT. The CDR3 has 15 amino acids. V shed 1 base, J shed 4 bases, and the junction held 1 base outside the gene matches. CDR3 protein: CASSEGLAGGYEQYF. The CDR3 DNA is TGTGCCAGCAGTGAAGGACTAGCGGGGGGATACGAGCAGTACTTC.

This clone was picked up a small number of times. The genes are TRBV28 and TRBJ1-6, with 11 nucleotides matching TRBD1. The V and J ends lost 4 bases and 10 bases, in that order; junction bases with no gene match: 6. This CDR3 spans 15 amino acids. The germline V gene has CDR1 MDHEN and CDR2 SYDVKM. This CDR3 is CASSSRTGGVSPLHF. The CDR3 DNA reads TGTGCCAGCAGTTCACGGACAGGGGGCGTGTCACCCCTCCACTTT.

This chain uses TRBV6-5 with TRBJ1-5, with 7 bases that match TRBD1. The trim removed 5 bases at V and 5 bases at J, leaving 6 bases unmatched. The CDR3 sequence is 14 residues long. In germline, CDR1 is MNHEY, CDR2 SVGAGI. The CDR3 loop is CASSPTGFYQPQHF. DNA of the CDR3: TGTGCCAGCAGTCCGACAGGGTTCTATCAGCCCCAGCATTTT.

J is TRBJ2-5 and V is TRBV30; the match to TRBD1 covers 8 bases. From germline, CDR1 is GTSNPN and CDR2 SVGIG (reference sequence). This CDR3 contains 15 residues. Trimming at V came to 4 bases and at J to 14 bases, leaving 21 bases not matched to a gene. The CDR3 here is CAWNAGGEGRAPIYF. For the CDR3, the DNA is TGTGCCTGGAACGCAGGGGGCGAGGGCAGAGCGCCCATTTACTTC.

On this clone itself: Germline is not matched at one junction end, which may reflect a read error. The chain is built from TRBV11-2 and TRBJ1-1; no clear D gene. The CDR3 length is 18 residues. CDR1 is SGHAT, CDR2 FQNNGV, per germline. In nucleotides, the CDR3 is TGTGCCAGCAGCTTAGAGGTGATAGTGGGGAGGTTGAAAACTGAAGCTTTCTTT. The encoded protein is CASSLEVIVGRLKTEAFF. The full variable domain, with the rest looked up from reference TRBV11-2 and TRBJ1-1, is EAGVAQSPRYKIIEKRQSVAFWCNPISGHATLYWYQQILGQGPKLLIQFQNNGVVDDSQLPKDRFSAERLKGVDSTLKIQPAKLEDSAVYLCASSLEVIVGRLKTEAFFGQGTRLTVV.

The chain couples TRBV13 to TRBJ1-2; 8 bases line up with TRBD1. The CDR3 has 13 residues. After removal of 6 bases from V and 6 bases from J, the junction contained 6 bases not matched to a gene. Germline CDR1 is PRHDT and CDR2 is FYEKMQ (reference sequence). This CDR3 is CASSRPTGDGYTF. For the CDR3, the DNA is TGTGCCAGCAGTCGACCGACAGGGGATGGCTACACCTTC.

V is TRBV4-1 and J is TRBJ2-7; no clear D. The V end was cut by 2 bases, the J end by 0 bases, with 11 bases between. Germline V lookup: CDR1 MGHRA, CDR2 YSYEKL. The CDR3 extends over 15 amino acids. CDR3 region: CASSQQGSGSYEQYF. The CDR3 nucleotides are TGCGCCAGCAGCCAACAAGGTTCGGGCTCCTACGAGCAGTACTTC.

J is TRBJ1-1 and V is TRBV11-2, with a weak D call TRBD1 (5 bases). Germline V CDR1 and CDR2: SGHAT, FQNNGV. This CDR3 region has 14 residues. Trimming stripped 7 bases from V and 0 bases from J, with 12 bases between. CDR3: CASNHGTLNTEAFF. CDR3 in DNA: TGTGCCAGCAACCACGGGACTCTGAACACTGAAGCTTTCTTT.

The chain has TRBV5-6 and TRBJ2-5; D gene uncertain. CDR1 is SGHDT, CDR2 YYEEEE, per germline. V was pared by 3 bases and J by 5 bases, with 5 bases between. The CDR3 sequence is 11 residues long. CDR3: CASSSTETQYF. The CDR3, as DNA: TGTGCCAGCAGCTCGACGGAGACCCAGTACTTC. Using reference TRBV5-6 and TRBJ2-5 for the parts outside the CDR3, the full variable domain is DAGVTQSPTHLIKTRGQQVTLRCSPKSGHDTVSWYQQALGQGPQFIFQYYEEEERQRGNFPDRFSGHQFPNYSSELNVNALLLGDSALYLCASSSTETQYFGPGTRLLVL.

The gene calls are TRBV7-2 and TRBJ2-7; 10 bases fit TRBD1. The CDR3 consists of 17 residues. V was clipped by 5 bases and J by 1 base; unmatched bases: 11. Germline V gives CDR1 SGHTA, CDR2 FQGNSA. The CDR3 DNA follows: TGTGCCAGCAGCCAGAGGACAGGGGGTCCCCCTTCCTACGAGCAGTACTTC. It codes for CASSQRTGGPPSYEQYF. Filled out from reference TRBV7-2 and TRBJ2-7, the complete variable domain reads GAGVSQSPSNKVTEKGKDVELRCDPISGHTALYWYRQSLGQGLEFLIYFQGNSAPDKSGLPSDRFSAERTGGSVSTLTIQRTQQEDSAVYLCASSQRTGGPPSYEQYFGPGTRLTVT.

This clone was observed a few times. The sample carries other DNA sequences with the same CDR3. The rearrangement joins TRBV9 to TRBJ2-1; 10 positions match TRBD2. CDR1 and CDR2 (germline): SGDLS, YYNGEE. The CDR3 loop spans 16 amino acids. The V segment lost 3 bases and the J segment 2 bases; nucleotides outside the gene matches: 5. CDR3 sequence: CASSGPSGGAYNEQFF. DNA of the CDR3: TGTGCCAGCAGCGGCCCTAGCGGGGGAGCCTACAATGAGCAGTTCTTC.

This clone was detected once. The rearrangement links TRBV27 to TRBJ1-5; 11 bases fit TRBD1. Germline-derived CDR1 and CDR2 are MNHEY and SMNVEV (reference sequence). V was clipped by 5 bases and J by 5 bases; unmatched bases: 5. CDR3 length: 15 residues. The CDR3 region has the DNA TGTGCCAGCAGTCCCGGACAGGGGGCACATCAGCCCCAGCATTTT. It encodes CASSPGQGAHQPQHF.

V and J are TRBV5-4 and TRBJ2-1, with TRBD1 matching over 9 bases. The V gene end was trimmed by 6 bases and the J gene end by 10 bases; junction bases not matched to a gene: 5. CDR1 and CDR2 (germline): SGHNT, YYREEE (reference sequence). The CDR3 contains 12 residues. As DNA, the CDR3 is TGTGCCAGCACCGACAGGGGGGGGGAGCAGTTCTTC. It encodes CASTDRGGEQFF.

This clone was detected a few times. The chain joins TRBV30 to TRBJ2-1; 8 bases are shared with TRBD2. Trimming removed 1 base from V and 7 bases from J; junction bases left unmatched: 9. The CDR3 has 15 amino acids. CDR1 and CDR2 (germline): GTSNPN, SVGIG (reference sequence). As DNA, the CDR3 is TGTGCCTGGAGTGGGGTCGGGGGGGCACGAAATGAGCAGTTCTTC. The encoded protein is CAWSGVGGARNEQFF. The variable domain in full, with the rest retrieved from reference TRBV30 and TRBJ2-1, is SQTIHQWPATLVQPVGSPLSLECTVEGTSNPNLYWYRQAAGRGLQLLFYSVGIGQISSEVPQNLSASRPQDRQFILSSKKLLLSDSGFYLCAWSGVGGARNEQFFGPGTRLTVL.

This clone was observed a few times. The V call is TRBV21-1, the J call TRBJ1-6. TRBV21-1 has pseudogene status. The CDR3 runs to 13 residues. In DNA, the CDR3 is TGTGCCAGCGGTACCACGCATAATTCACCCCTCCACTTT. This encodes CASGTTHNSPLHF.

This clone has more than one count but fewer than ten. The chain uses TRBV27 and TRBJ1-3; tentative D call: TRBD1 (6 bases). The CDR3 is 15 amino acids. Germline-derived CDR1 and CDR2 are MNHEY and SMNVEV (reference sequence). Trimming stripped 6 bases from V and 3 bases from J, with 15 bases between. The CDR3 loop reads CASSETGIRGNTIYF. The CDR3 nucleotides are TGTGCCAGCAGCGAAACAGGGATTCGTGGAAACACCATATATTTT.

This clone was seen a few times. The chain uses TRBV29-1 and TRBJ2-2; D is perhaps TRBD1 (6 bases). The CDR3 loop spans 16 amino acids. The germline V gene has CDR1 SQVTM and CDR2 ANQGSEA. Between the trimmed V and J ends, which lost 0 bases and 4 bases, there was a span of 15 bases. The CDR3 here is CSVEDRLRGSTGELFF. CDR3 bases: TGCAGCGTTGAAGATCGCCTCAGGGGTTCCACCGGGGAGCTGTTTTTT.

The chain joins TRBV6-4 to TRBJ1-1, with 11 bases that match TRBD1. Trimming cost V 8 bases and J 0 bases; bases outside gene matches: 5. The CDR3 loop spans 15 amino acids. Looked up from germline, CDR1 is MRHNA and CDR2 is SNTAGT. The CDR3 here is CASDWTGGMNTEAFF. The DNA of the CDR3 is TGTGCCAGCGATTGGACAGGGGGCATGAACACTGAAGCTTTCTTT.

The genes are TRBV7-9 and TRBJ2-7, with D possibly TRBD1 on 6 matching bases. Germline V CDR1 and CDR2: SEHNR, FQNEAQ (reference sequence). Trimming stripped 4 bases from V and 2 bases from J, with 15 bases between. The CDR3 runs 15 residues. The CDR3 sequence: CASSSNKGDPYEQYF. CDR3 nucleotide sequence: TGTGCCAGCAGCTCTAACAAGGGGGATCCCTACGAGCAGTACTTC.

The sample holds a few counts of this clone. The CDR3 DNA reads TGTGCCAGCAGCTTGGACTCCGGGGAGCTGTTTTTT. It translates to CASSLDSGELFF. The chain employs TRBV11-2 and TRBJ2-2; the D gene is possibly TRBD2 (5 bases). V lost 3 bases, J lost 6 bases, and 5 bases lay in between. Germline CDR1 reads SGHAT; CDR2 reads FQNNGV. The CDR3 consists of 12 residues. Combining the CDR3 with reference TRBV11-2 and TRBJ2-2 gives the whole variable domain EAGVAQSPRYKIIEKRQSVAFWCNPISGHATLYWYQQILGQGPKLLIQFQNNGVVDDSQLPKDRFSAERLKGVDSTLKIQPAKLEDSAVYLCASSLDSGELFFGEGSRLTVL.

The rearrangement joins TRBV7-3 to TRBJ1-1; weak D call: TRBD1 (5 bases). The length of the CDR3 is 14 residues. Trimming removed 1 base at V and 3 bases at J, with 9 bases between. Germline CDR1 SGHTA, CDR2 FQGTGA. This chain's CDR3 is CASSLSGADTEAFF. The CDR3 region has the DNA TGTGCCAGCAGCTTAAGCGGGGCGGACACTGAAGCTTTCTTT.